The present entry profiles one TCR beta chain with its context. Its specific antigen is unknown. No base qualities exist here, and no much larger clone lies one base off it. CDR1 and CDR2 (LGHDT, YNNKEL) derive from the germline V gene (reference sequence). The CDR3 has 15 amino acids, counting the end cysteine and phenylalanine. Here the CDR3 DNA is all that survives: 45 bases in frame from base 1. V trim: 4 bases; J trim: 6 bases; unmatched bases: 6. Sequenced using an Illumina NovaSeq 6000. cDNA libraries for TCRalpha and TCRbeta were prepared by 5'RACE using constant-segment primers, with sample barcodes and unique molecular identifiers added. RNA was extracted from every sample with Trizol reagent. Amplification of the libraries took two PCR steps, and the second step added a second sample barcode plus Illumina TruSeq adapters. Sequencing of the libraries was done on an Illumina NovaSeq, producing 2 x 150 bp paired-end reads. Regarding the original processing steps: With migec v1.2.7, reads were demultiplexed and then collapsed into UMI-guided consensus sequences. Using mixcr v2.1.11, the UMI consensuses were aligned to TRA and TRB V and J templates and assembled into clonotypes. A clonotype was counted as expanded or contracted only when both edgeR and NoisET called the clonotype significant, with the noise models trained on biological replicates. edgeR calls used a false discovery rate-adjusted p below 0.01 and a log2 fold-change threshold of 1. As an exploratory analysis of dynamics, max-normalized trajectories of the 1000 most abundant clonotypes were examined with PCA combined with hierarchical clustering. Each responding clone was given a CD4 or CD8 phenotype based on the CD4+ and CD8+ repertoires, which had been sequenced separately. Using fastp at Q25 and MiXCR, TCRdb reprocessed the public reads and kept productive beta chains. Records with the same CDR3 protein are collapsed into one entry carrying the most frequent genes and DNA. TCRdb assigned the V and J calls; the authors' analysis was not used. The sample table records around 500,000 distinct CDR3 sequences; approximately 18% of these occur just once. Together, the top ten hold more than 9% of the sample.

The data were taken from a study of T-cell memory formation after mild COVID-19 (dated by TCRdb to the early 2020s). Broadly, across the study: Most TCR sequence clusters were specific to one of the two donors. Two young, previously healthy adult volunteers, one female and one male, were included in the cohort. T-cell clones expanding and contracting after mild COVID-19 in a couple of donors were tracked by longitudinal TCRalpha and TCRbeta repertoire sequencing.

Results the study describes overall, beyond this receptor: The second-wave clones that peaked on day 37 were not confirmed to be SARS-CoV-2 specific. Balanced CD4/CD8 phenotypes were observed for clones contracting from day 15 to 85, whereas a bias towards CD4+ was observed for a second wave of clones expanding from day 15 to 37. Some responding clones were found in pre-infection memory, which suggests that pre-existing cross-reactive memory T cells took part in the SARS-CoV-2 response. The study included only a couple of mild cases, and larger cohorts that include severe cases with pre-infection samples were judged to be necessary. Contracting CD4+ clones appeared mostly in the CM and EM memory subsets, whereas CD8+ clones were enriched in EMRA.

Ficoll-Paque density gradient centrifugation was used to isolate PBMCs. The chain joins TRBV3-1 to TRBJ2-1; the junction holds 10 bases that match TRBD1. The material sequenced was PBMCs or a T cell subset sorted from them (not recorded which). This receptor was identified in an adult woman who had mild COVID-19 (a few samples of this study predate the infection). The sample titles of this study are shuffled in the database, so cell type and time point are left out; the donor was told from shared clones. The CDR3 protein sequence reads: CASSRGGDRGNEQFF. Here is the DNA: TGTGCCAGCAGCCGAGGGGGGGACAGGGGCAATGAGCAGTTCTTC.